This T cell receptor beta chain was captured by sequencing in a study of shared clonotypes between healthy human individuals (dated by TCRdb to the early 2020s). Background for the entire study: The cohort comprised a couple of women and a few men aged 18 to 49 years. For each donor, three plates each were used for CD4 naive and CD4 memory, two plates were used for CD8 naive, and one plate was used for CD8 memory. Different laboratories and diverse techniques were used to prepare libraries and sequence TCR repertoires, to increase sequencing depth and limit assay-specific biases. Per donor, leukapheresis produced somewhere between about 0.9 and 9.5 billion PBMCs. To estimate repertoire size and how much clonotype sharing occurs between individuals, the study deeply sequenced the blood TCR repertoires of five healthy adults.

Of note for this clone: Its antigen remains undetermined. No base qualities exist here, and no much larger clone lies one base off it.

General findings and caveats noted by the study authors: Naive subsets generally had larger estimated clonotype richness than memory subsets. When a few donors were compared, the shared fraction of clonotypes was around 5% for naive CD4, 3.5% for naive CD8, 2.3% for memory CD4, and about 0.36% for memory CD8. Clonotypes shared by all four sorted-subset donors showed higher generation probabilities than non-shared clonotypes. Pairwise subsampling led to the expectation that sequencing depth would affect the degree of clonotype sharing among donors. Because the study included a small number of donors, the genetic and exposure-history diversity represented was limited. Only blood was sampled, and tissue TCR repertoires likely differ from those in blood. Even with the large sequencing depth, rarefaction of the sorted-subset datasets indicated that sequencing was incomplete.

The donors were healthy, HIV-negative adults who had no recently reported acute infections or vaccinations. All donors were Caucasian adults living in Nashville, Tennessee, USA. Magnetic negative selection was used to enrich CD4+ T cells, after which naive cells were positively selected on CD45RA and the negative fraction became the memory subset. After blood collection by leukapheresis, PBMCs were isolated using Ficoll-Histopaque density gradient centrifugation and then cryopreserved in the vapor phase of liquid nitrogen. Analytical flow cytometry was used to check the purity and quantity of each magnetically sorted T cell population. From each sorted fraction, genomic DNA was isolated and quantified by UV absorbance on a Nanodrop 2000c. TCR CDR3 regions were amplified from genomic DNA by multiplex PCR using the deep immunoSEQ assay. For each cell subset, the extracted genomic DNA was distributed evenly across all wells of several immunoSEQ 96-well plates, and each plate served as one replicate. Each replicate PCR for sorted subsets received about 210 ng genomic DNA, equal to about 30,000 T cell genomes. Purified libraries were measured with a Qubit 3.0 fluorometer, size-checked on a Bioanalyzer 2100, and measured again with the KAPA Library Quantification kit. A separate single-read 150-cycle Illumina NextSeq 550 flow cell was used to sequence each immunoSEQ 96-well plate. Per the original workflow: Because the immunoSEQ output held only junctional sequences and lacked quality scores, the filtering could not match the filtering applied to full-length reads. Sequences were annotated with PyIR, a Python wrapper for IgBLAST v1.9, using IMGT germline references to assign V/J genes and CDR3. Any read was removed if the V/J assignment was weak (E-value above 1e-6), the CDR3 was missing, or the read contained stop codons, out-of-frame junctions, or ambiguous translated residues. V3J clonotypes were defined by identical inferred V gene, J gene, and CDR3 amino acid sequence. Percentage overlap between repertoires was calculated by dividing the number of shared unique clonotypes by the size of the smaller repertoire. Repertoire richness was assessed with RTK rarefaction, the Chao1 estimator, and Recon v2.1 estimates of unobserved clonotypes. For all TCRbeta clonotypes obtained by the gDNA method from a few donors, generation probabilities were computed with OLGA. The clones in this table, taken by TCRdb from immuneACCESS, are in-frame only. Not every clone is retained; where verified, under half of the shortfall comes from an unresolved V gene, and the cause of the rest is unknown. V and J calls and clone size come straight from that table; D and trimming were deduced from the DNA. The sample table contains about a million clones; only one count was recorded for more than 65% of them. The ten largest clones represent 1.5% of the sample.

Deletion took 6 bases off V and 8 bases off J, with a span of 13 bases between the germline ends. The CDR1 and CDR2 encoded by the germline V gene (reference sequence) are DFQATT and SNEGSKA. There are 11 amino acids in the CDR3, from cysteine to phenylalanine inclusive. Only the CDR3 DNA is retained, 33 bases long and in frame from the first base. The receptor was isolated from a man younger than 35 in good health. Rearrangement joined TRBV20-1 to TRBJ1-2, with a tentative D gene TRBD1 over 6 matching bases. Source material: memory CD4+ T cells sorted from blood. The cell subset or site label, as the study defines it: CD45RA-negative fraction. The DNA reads TGCAGTGCCATCCACAGGGTCGGCTACACCTTC. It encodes CSAIHRVGYTF.